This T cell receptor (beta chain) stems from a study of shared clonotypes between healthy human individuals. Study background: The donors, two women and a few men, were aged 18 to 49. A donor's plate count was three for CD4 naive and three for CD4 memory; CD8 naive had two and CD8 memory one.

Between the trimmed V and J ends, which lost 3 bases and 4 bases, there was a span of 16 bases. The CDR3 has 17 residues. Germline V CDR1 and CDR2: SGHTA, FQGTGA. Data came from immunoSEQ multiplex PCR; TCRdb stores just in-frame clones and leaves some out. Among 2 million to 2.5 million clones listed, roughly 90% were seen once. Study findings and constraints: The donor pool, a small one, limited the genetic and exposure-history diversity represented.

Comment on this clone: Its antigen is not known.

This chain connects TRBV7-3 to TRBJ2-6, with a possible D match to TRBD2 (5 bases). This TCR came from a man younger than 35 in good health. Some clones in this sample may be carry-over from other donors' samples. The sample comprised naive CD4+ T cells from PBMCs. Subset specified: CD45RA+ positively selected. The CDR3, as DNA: TGTGCCAGCAGCTTCGGGATCAATACGGCAGGGGCCAACGTCCTGACTTTC. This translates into CASSFGINTAGANVLTF.